This TCR beta chain was documented in a study of blood T cell repertoires in COVID-19 (dated by TCRdb to 2018 to 2021). Study-wide context: The collaborator samples originated in the United States, Italy and Spain and spanned the acute and convalescent phases of COVID-19. A freely available public database, intended as a resource for researchers studying the immune response to SARS-CoV-2, is where the repertoires were released. The samples were drawn from two sources: the first 160 participants of the ongoing ImmuneRACE study, and 1,200 or so subjects contributed by 6 global collaborators. The material from the prospective study consisted of cDNA or gDNA derived from T cells, B-cell-depleted T cells, or PBMCs. Subjects who had been exposed to COVID-19, were actively infected with it, or had recovered from it provided the deeply sampled blood TCRbeta repertoires that made up the dataset. Where available, HLA class I and class II types were taken from metadata supplied by the sample provider and were not determined by assay-based typing. The sample metadata nearly always contained a de-identified subject ID, COVID-19 status, age in years and sex.

One collaborating source in Seattle enrolled patients while the patients were actively infected and followed the patients over time throughout the course of disease. Collaborating institutions collected whole blood in K2EDTA tubes following their own protocols. For TCRbeta analysis, collaborators shipped samples as frozen whole blood, isolated PBMCs, or DNA extracted from either of those sample types. TCRbeta CDR3 regions were amplified from genomic DNA by means of the immunoSEQ Assay, a bias-controlled multiplex PCR. The source study handled its data this way. The number of nucleated cells in each sample was estimated from the amplification of reference gene primers within the assay. To quantify the absolute abundance of each unique TCRbeta CDR3 rearrangement, sequence reads were collapsed and filtered. Productive Simpson clonality was computed per sample as the square root of Simpson's diversity index over productive rearrangements. The source is immuneACCESS, and TCRdb retained only in-frame sequences with V and J called. Part of the clones is not carried over; for the studies checked, unresolved V genes explain less than half of this, and the remainder is unexplained. Clone size and the V and J calls come from that table; the DNA yielded D and trimming. In all, the sample holds around 300,000 clones, and around 89% of those were seen once. The ten biggest clones cover 0.95% to 1.3% of the sample.

With respect to this clone: Its target antigen remains unknown. Per-nucleotide qualities are absent, and no much larger clonotype sits a single base away.

The CDR3 measures 15 amino acids from cysteine to phenylalanine. This entry keeps only the CDR3 DNA: 45 bases, framed from base 1. CDR1 and CDR2, looked up from the germline V gene, are SGDLS and YYNGEE. Trimming costs V 1 base and J 2 bases, and their ends lie 13 bases apart. Findings and caveats that apply to the study as a whole: The amount of clinical and demographic metadata varied by source and participant and was provided uncurated.

The sequenced sample consisted of peripheral blood. This sequence originates from a woman aged 40 to 50 with COVID-19, enrolled during active disease. This chain joins TRBV9 to TRBJ2-7; possibly the D gene is TRBD2, per 5 matching bases. The sequenced DNA is TGTGCCAGCAGCGTACGTGGAGGCCTTACCTACGAGCAGTACTTC. This sequence encodes CASSVRGGLTYEQYF.